This TCR beta chain is drawn from a study of cytomegalovirus exposure and HLA in healthy donors. Study at large: Among roughly 180 million T cells, an earlier analysis found roughly 110 million unique TCR beta sequences.

Worth noting for this clone: Its antigen remains unidentified.

Study outcomes and limitations: The likely origin of a cluster of highly shared sequence variants was a sequencing artifact. TRBV6-2, TRBV6-3 and other indistinguishable V segments were excluded.

The PCR made use of 60 Vbeta and 13 Jbeta primers. Data came from immunoSEQ multiplex PCR; TCRdb stores just in-frame clones and leaves some out. The data contain about 140,000 clones, 75% to 90% of them seen just once; the ten biggest clones take up less than 1.5%. Trimming shortened V by 2 bases and J by 1 base, and 9 bases separated the two germline ends. The V gene's germline CDR1 is MNHEY and CDR2 SMNVEV (reference sequence). This CDR3 is built from 15 residues. Source material: PBMCs. The chain has TRBV27 and TRBJ1-5, with D unclear. This TCR was recovered from a female donor in good health and CMV-seronegative. The CDR3 nucleotides are TGTGCCAGCAGTTTAGGTTGGCAGAGCAATCAGCCCCAGCATTTT. Protein: CASSLGWQSNQPQHF.